The rows below give T cell receptor beta chains drawn from one sample of a study of blood T cell repertoires in COVID-19. Profiled with immunoSEQ multiplex PCR; TCRdb holds only in-frame clones, not every one. Of approximately 85,000 clones detected, around nine tenths appear once; the ten largest clones hold roughly 2.1%. Sequenced sample: peripheral blood. These receptors all come from a man aged 45-65 years with acute or convalescent COVID-19. Both conserved end residues are part of each CDR3. Each record gives: D gene, V gene, CDR3 protein. D genes are given only for firm matches.

TRBD1 | TRBV7-9 | CASTSGTELYEQYF
TRBD1 | TRBV29-1 | CSVRGTGPLYGYTF
. | TRBV28 | CASNVFGGGSSRVDEQFF
TRBD1 | TRBV18 | CASSPLRDRGGEAFF
. | TRBV5-1 | CASSLSSGRSLDEKLFF
TRBD2 | TRBV5-1 | CASSLFRAGGLGEQYF
TRBD2 | TRBV5-1 | CASSLRVAGGSDTQYF
. | TRBV7-2 | CASSLEGAGLRYF
. | TRBV10-3 | CAISESSGESYTF
. | TRBV27 | CASKLQGNTGELFF
TRBD1 | TRBV2 | CASSEIDRGANEKLFF
. | TRBV23-1 | CASTTGSVYEQYF
. | TRBV11-2 | CASSLGGGIVNTEAFF
. | TRBV18 | CASSPIGGSSGNTIYF
. | TRBV3-1/TRBV3-2 | CASSLGTAGRTQYF
. | TRBV19 | CASTIRVAGTEANYGYTF
TRBD2 | TRBV27 | CASSVSGRSGTQYF
. | TRBV27 | CASSLERNQPQHF
TRBD2 | TRBV4-3 | CASSPTPTLAGGQETQYF
. | TRBV9 | CASSEGSGYTF
TRBD1 | TRBV28 | CASSLSGTGYTGELFF
. | TRBV28 | CASTGNTEAFF
. | TRBV11-3 | CASSLTGMNEQFF
. | TRBV19 | CASSDGTLSTDTQYF